This T cell receptor beta chain was observed in a study of human T cells and chemical hapten exposure. Study overall: It was small differences in pooled library volume that mainly caused per-sample TCR yields to vary. Study observations and caveats: TCRs above 1 in 1000 frequency did not change with DPC sensitization.

On this clonotype itself: Its antigen is unidentified.

The germline V and J ends were trimmed by 4 bases and 6 bases, with 8 bases remaining between them. The CDR3 length is 11 residues. CDR1 is DFQATT, CDR2 SNEGSKA, per germline (reference sequence). TCRdb re-analysed the RACE reads in MiXCR, keeping a single row per CDR3 protein. Here the sample spans some 82,000 distinct CDR3 sequences, around 7% being singletons. Stated time point: patch test 2, 6 weeks after DPC sensitization. The treatment was: therapeutic diphenylcyclopropenone sensitization with weekly scalp DPC. The chain carries TRBV20-1 and TRBJ2-3; maybe TRBD1 (5 bases). Sequencing was performed on whole blood, taken in connection with sensitization to the hapten diphenylcyclopropenone (DPC). The TCR comes from a woman in her twenties or thirties with alopecia areata. Some clones in this sample may be carry-over from other donors' samples. DNA of the CDR3: TGCAGTGCTATAGGGGTGGATACGCAGTATTTT. It specifies CSAIGVDTQYF.